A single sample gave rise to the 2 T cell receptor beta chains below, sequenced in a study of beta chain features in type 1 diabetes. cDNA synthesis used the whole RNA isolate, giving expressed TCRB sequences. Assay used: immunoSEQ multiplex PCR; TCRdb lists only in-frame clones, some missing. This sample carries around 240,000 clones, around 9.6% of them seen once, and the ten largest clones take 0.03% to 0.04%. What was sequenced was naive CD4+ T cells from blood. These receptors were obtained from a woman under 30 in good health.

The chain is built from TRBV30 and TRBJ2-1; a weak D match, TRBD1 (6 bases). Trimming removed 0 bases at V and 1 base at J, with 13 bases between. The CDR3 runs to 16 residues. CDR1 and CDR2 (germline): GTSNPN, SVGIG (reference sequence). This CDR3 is CAWSVPSGVSYNEQFF. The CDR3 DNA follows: TGTGCCTGGAGTGTTCCTTCAGGGGTTTCCTACAATGAGCAGTTCTTC.

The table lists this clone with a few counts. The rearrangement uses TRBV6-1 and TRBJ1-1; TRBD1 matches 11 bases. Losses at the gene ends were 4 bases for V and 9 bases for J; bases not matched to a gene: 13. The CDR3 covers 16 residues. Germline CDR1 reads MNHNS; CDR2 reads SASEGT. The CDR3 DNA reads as TGTGCCAGCAGTGCCAGAATGGGGACAGGGGGAATCCAAGCTTTCTTT. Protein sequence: CASSARMGTGGIQAFF.